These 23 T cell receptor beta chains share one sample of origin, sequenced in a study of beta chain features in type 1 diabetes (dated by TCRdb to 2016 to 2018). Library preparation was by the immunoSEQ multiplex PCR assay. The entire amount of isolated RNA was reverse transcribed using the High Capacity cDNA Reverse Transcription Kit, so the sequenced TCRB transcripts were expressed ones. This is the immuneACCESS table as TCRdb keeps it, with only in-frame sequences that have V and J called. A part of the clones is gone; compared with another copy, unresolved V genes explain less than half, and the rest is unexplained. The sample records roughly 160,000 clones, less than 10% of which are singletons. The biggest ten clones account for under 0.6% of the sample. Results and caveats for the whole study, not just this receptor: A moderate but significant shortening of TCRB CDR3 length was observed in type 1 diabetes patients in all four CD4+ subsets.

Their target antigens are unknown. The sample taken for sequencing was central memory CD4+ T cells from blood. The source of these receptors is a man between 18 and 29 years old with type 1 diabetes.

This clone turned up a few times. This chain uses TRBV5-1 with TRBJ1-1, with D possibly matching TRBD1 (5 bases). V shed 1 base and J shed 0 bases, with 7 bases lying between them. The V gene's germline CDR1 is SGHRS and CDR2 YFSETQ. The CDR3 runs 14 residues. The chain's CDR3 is CASSLRGMNTEAFF. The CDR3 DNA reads TGCGCCAGCAGCTTGCGGGGGATGAACACTGAAGCTTTCTTT.

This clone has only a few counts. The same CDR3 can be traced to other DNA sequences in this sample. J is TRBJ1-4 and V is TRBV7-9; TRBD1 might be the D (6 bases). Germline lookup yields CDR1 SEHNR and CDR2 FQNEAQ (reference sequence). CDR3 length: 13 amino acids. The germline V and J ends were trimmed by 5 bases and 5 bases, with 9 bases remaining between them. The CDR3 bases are TGTGCCAGCAGCCGTGGACAGAATGAAAAACTGTTTTTT. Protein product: CASSRGQNEKLFF. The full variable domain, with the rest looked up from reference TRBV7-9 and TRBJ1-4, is DTGVSQNPRHKITKRGQNVTFRCDPISEHNRLYWYRQTLGQGPEFLTYFQNEAQLEKSRLLSDRFSAERPKGSFSTLEIQRTEQGDSAMYLCASSRGQNEKLFFGSGTQLSVL.

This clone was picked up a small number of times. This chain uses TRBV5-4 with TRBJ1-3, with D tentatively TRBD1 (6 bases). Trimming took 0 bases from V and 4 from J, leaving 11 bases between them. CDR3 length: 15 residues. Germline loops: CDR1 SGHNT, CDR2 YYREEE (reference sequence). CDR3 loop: CASSLGAGDGNTIYF. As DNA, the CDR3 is TGTGCCAGCAGCTTGGGGGCAGGGGACGGAAACACCATATATTTT.

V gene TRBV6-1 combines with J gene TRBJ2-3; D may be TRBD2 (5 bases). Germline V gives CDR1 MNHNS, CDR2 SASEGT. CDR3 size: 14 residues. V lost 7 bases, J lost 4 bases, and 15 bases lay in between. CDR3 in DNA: TGTGCCAGCATATCCGGGGATAGGGCAGATACGCAGTATTTT. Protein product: CASISGDRADTQYF.

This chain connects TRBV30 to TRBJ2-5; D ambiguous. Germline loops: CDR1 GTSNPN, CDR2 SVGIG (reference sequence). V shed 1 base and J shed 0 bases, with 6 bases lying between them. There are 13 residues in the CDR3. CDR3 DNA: TGTGCCTGGAGTGCAGTGTACCAAGAGACCCAGTACTTC. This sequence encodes CAWSAVYQETQYF.

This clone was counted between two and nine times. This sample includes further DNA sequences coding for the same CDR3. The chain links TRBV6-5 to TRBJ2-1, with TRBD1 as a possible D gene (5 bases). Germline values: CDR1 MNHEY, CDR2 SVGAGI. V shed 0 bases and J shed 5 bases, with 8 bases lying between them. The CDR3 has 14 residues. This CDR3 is CASSYSGRDNEQFF. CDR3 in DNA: TGTGCCAGCAGTTACTCGGGCAGGGACAATGAGCAGTTCTTC.

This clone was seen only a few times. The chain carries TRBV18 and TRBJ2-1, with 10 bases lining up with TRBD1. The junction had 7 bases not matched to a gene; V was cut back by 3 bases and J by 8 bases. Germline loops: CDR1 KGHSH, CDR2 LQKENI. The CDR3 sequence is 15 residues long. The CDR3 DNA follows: TGTGCCAGCTCACCGTCCAGGACAGGGGGGGATGAGCAGTTCTTC. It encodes CASSPSRTGGDEQFF.

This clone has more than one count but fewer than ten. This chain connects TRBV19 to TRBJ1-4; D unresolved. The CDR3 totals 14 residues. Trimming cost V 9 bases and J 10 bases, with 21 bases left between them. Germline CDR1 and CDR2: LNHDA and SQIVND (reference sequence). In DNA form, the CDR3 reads TGTGCCAGCATTAGGAGCCCTGAAGCCCGAAAACTGTTTTTT. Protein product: CASIRSPEARKLFF.

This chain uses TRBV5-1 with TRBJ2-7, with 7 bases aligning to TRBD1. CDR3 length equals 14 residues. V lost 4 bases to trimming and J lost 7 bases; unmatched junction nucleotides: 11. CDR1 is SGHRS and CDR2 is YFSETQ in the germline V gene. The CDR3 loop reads CASSGQVPRGEQYF. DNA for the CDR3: TGCGCCAGCAGCGGACAGGTCCCGCGAGGAGAGCAGTACTTC.

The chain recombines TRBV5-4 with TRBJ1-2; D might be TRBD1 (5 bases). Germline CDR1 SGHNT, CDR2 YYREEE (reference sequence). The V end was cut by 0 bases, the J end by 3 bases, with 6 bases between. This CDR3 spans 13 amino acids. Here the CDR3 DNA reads TGTGCCAGCAGCTTGGACAGGCACTATGGCTACACCTTC. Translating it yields CASSLDRHYGYTF.

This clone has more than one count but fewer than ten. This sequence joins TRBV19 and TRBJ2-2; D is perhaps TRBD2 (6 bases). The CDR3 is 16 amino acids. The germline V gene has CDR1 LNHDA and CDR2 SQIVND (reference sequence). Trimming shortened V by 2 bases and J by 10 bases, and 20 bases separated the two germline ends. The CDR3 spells CASSIRGKGPGEELFF. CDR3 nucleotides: TGTGCCAGTAGTATACGTGGAAAGGGACCGGGGGAGGAGCTGTTTTTT.

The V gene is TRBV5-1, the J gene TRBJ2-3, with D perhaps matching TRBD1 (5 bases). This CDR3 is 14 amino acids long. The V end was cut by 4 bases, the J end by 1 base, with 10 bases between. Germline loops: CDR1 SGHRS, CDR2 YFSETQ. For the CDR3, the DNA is TGCGCCAGCAGCGGATTACAGGGCACAGATACGCAGTATTTT. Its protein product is CASSGLQGTDTQYF.

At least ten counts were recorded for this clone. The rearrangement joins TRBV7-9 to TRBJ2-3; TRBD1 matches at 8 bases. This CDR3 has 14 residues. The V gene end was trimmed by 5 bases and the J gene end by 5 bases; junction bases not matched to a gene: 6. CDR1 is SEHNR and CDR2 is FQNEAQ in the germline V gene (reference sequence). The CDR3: CASSLTGAVDTQYF. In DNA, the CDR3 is TGTGCCAGCAGCCTGACAGGGGCGGTAGATACGCAGTATTTT.

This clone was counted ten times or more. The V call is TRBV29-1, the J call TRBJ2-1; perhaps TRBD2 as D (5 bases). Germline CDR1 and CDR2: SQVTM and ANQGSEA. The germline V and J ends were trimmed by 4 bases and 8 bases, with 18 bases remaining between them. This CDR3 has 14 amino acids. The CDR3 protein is CSVGERTPGDEQFF. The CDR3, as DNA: TGCAGCGTTGGGGAGCGGACCCCTGGGGATGAGCAGTTCTTC.

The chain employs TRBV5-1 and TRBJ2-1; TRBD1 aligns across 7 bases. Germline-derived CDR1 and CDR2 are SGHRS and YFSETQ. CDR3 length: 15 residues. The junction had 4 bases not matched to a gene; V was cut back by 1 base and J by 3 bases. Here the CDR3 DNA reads TGCGCCAGCAGCTTGATGACAGGGCACTACAATGAGCAGTTCTTC. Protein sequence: CASSLMTGHYNEQFF.

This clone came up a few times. CDR3 sequence: CASTTGGFTLHF. CDR3 coding DNA: TGTGCCAGCACCACAGGGGGTTTCACCCTCCACTTT. The chain has TRBV28 and TRBJ1-6; 8 bases are shared with TRBD1. CDR3 length: 12 residues. Germline V gene data show CDR1 as MDHEN and CDR2 as SYDVKM. J gave up 14 bases and V 7 bases, and 7 bases lay outside the gene matches. The whole variable domain, remainder taken from reference TRBV28 and TRBJ1-6, is DVKVTQSSRYLVKRTGEKVFLECVQDMDHENMFWYRQDPGLGLRLIYFSYDVKMKEKGDIPEGYSVSREKKERFSLILESASTNQTSMYLCASTTGGFTLHFGNGTRLTVT.

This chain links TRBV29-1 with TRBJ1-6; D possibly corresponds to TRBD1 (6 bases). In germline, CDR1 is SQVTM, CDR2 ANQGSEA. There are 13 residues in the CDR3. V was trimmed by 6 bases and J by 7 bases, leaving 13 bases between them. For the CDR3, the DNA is TGCAGCGTCTCGGACAGACAAAATTCACCCCTCCACTTT. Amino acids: CSVSDRQNSPLHF.

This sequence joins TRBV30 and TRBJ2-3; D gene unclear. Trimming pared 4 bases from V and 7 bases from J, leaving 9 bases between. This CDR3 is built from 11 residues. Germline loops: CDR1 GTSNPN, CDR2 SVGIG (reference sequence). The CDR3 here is CAWTTAHTQYF. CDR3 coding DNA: TGTGCCTGGACTACCGCCCATACGCAGTATTTT.

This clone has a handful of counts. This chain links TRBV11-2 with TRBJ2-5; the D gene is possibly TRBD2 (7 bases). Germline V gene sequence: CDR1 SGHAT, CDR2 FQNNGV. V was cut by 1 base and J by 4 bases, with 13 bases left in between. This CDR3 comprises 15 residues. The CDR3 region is CASSLGVGGLETQYF. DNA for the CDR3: TGTGCCAGCAGCTTAGGGGTCGGGGGGCTAGAGACCCAGTACTTC.

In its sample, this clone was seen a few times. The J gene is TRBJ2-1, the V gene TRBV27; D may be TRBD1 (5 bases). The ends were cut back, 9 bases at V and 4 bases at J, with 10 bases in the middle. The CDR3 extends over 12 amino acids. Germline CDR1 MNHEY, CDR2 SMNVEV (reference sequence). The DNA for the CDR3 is TGTGCCAGTGGGGCCACTTACAATGAGCAGTTCTTC. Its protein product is CASGATYNEQFF.

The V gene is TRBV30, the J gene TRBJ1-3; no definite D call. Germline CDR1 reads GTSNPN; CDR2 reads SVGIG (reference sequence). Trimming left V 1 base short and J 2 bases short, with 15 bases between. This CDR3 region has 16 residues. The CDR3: CAWSALNRVTGNTIYF. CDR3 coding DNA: TGTGCCTGGAGTGCCCTTAACAGAGTAACTGGAAACACCATATATTTT. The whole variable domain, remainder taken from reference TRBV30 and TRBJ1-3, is SQTIHQWPATLVQPVGSPLSLECTVEGTSNPNLYWYRQAAGRGLQLLFYSVGIGQISSEVPQNLSASRPQDRQFILSSKKLLLSDSGFYLCAWSALNRVTGNTIYFGEGSWLTVV.

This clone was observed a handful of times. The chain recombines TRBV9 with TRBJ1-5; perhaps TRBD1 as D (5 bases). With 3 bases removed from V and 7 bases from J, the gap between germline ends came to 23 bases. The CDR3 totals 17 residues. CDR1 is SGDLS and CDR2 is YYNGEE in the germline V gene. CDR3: CASSAYLISGGGQPQHF. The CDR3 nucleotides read TGTGCCAGCAGCGCGTATCTGATATCGGGGGGAGGCCAGCCCCAGCATTTT.

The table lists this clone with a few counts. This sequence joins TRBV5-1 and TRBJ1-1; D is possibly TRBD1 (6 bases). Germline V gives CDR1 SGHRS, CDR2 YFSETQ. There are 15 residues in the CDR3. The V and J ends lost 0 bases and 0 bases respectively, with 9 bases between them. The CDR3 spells CASSLDTGMNTEAFF. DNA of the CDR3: TGCGCCAGCAGCTTGGATACAGGGATGAACACTGAAGCTTTCTTT.